This T cell receptor (beta chain) was captured in a study of cytotoxic CD8 clonotypes in ibrutinib-treated CLL (dated by TCRdb to 2020 to 2022). Background for the entire study: In this cohort, approximately 14 patients were treatment-naive and about ten were relapsed/refractory, while around 17 had unmutated IGHV. Cryopreserved peripheral blood mononuclear cells were collected before treatment, at response, and at either disease progression or sustained remission. The response samples were drawn at a median of 12 months into treatment, with a range of about 6 to 40 months. Every remission and progressive disease sample was obtained while ibrutinib was still being received by the patients. Longitudinal samples were obtainable from 26 of the 86 participants in the trial. On average, each sample had some 260,000 productive templates and more than 75,000 productive rearrangements. Responses were partial in approximately 24 patients and complete in 2; after median 68 months follow-up, about 14 stayed in remission and roughly twelve progressed. The paper as a whole reports these results and caveats: Baseline clonality was found to be higher than that of age-matched healthy donors and was strongly correlated with circulating CD8+ T-cell counts. Sampling times were not matched between sustained-remission and progressing patients, and lymph node repertoires were not studied. Public clonotypes were found to be uncommon and were observed to contract or remain stable during treatment; the increase in clonality was shown to reflect expansion of private clonotypes at ibrutinib response. An increase in clonality was observed at ibrutinib response, with clonality remaining stable during sustained remission and falling back toward baseline at progression.

On this clone itself: Its binding antigen is unknown. No qualities accompany the bases; no much larger clone lies one base away.

The germline ends are 21 bases apart after V is trimmed by 8 bases and J by 0 bases. The germline V gene (reference sequence) supplies CDR1 MNHEY and CDR2 SMNVEV. Reading from cysteine to phenylalanine, the CDR3 counts 17 amino acids. Only CDR3 DNA remains: 51 bases, in frame from the first base. A MiSeq instrument was used for deep resolution sequencing, which targeted depths ranging from 1 in 1 million up to 1 in 200,000 T cells, with coverage averaging 10x for each clonotype. The immunoSEQ hsTCRB Kit was used to generate the TCR beta libraries. In the original analysis: ImmunoSEQ Data Assistant and ImmunoSEQ Analyzer were used for data analysis, and V, D and J genes were assigned according to IMGT definitions. Clonality was computed as one minus normalized Shannon entropy of productive rearrangement frequencies, ranging from 0 to 1. Only overrepresented clonotypes making up at least 0.05% of each patient's repertoire were included in the public clonotype analysis. About a dozen age-matched healthy donor repertoires from immuneACCESS served as clonality controls. Entries here come from immuneACCESS through TCRdb and include only in-frame sequences with V and J called. Some clones fail to appear in such tables; in the studies checked, an unresolved V gene covers under half of the shortfall, and the cause of the remainder is unknown. The DNA was the basis for D and trimming; V, J and clone size are from that table. Within this sample are about 160,000 clones, with 70% to 85% of them counted one time only. The top ten clonotypes cover approximately 2% of the sample.

Taken with the paper, the label for time point translates to: approximately twelve months on ibrutinib. Roughly 2 micrograms of genomic DNA were extracted from cryopreserved PBMCs for TCR beta library preparation. Longitudinal blood samples from CLL patients on ibrutinib monotherapy underwent high-throughput TCR beta sequencing. The patients took part in an open-label, single-center phase 2 trial of ibrutinib monotherapy. The sequence came from a human donor with chronic lymphocytic leukemia. The receptor chain draws on TRBV27 and TRBJ2-3; the D gene is possibly TRBD2, with 6 bases matching. This sample comprised PBMCs, obtained after 12 months of ibrutinib treatment. The CDR3 has the sequence CASCKSGGKPSTDTQYF. In nucleotide form, the sequence is TGTGCCAGCTGCAAATCAGGAGGGAAACCTAGCACAGATACGCAGTATTTT.